This T cell receptor (beta chain) is from a study of blood T cell repertoires in COVID-19. Ages ranged from about 18 to 89 years, with residence in 24 US areas. Participant reports of clinical history set cohort assignment. In the authors' workflow: Scientists estimated how many nucleated cells there were by amplifying reference gene primers. Profiled with immunoSEQ multiplex PCR; TCRdb holds only in-frame clones, not every one. That table is the source of V, J and clone size, and D and trimming were worked out from the DNA. The sample has 180,000 or so clones, 86% seen once. The CDR3 sequence is 15 residues long. The germline gives CDR1 ENHRY, CDR2 SYGVKD. V gave up 0 bases and J gave up 7 bases, with 10 bases separating them.

Sequencing was done on a sample of PBMCs or T cells enriched from blood (not recorded which). The sequence was collected from a man aged 35 to 55 with acute COVID-19. V usage is TRBV10-3 and J usage is TRBJ1-6, with TRBD1 as a possible D gene (6 bases). CDR3 DNA sequence: TGTGCCATCAGTGAGTCTCGACAGGAGAATTCACCCCTCCACTTT. Translated: CAISESRQENSPLHF.